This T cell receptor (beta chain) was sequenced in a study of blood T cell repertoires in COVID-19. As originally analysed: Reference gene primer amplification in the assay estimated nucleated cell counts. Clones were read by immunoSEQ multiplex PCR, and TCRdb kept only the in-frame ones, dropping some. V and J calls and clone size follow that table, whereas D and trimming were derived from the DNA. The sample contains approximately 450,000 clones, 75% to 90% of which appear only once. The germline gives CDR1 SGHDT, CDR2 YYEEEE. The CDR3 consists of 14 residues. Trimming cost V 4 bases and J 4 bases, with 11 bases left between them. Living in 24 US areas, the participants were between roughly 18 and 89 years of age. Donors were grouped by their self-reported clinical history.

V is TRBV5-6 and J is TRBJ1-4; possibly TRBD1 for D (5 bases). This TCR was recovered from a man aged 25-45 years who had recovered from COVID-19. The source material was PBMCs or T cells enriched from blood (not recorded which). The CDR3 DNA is TGTGCCAGCAGCCTTGACAGACGTAATGAAAAACTGTTTTTT. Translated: CASSLDRRNEKLFF.